This T cell receptor (beta chain) was obtained from a study of T cell responses to AZD1222 COVID-19 vaccine. Broader study findings: Reportedly, nearly half the spike-specific TCRs target unmutated variant regions. Among those given AZD1222, only five or six were seropositive at baseline. Repertoire sampling was restricted to post-peak T cell response timepoints. Possibly, clonal diversity was underestimated; donors were largely white British and included more females.

Comment on this clone: The target antigen is unknown.

The CDR3 covers 15 residues. CDR1 and CDR2 from the germline V gene are SGHRS and YFSETQ. The ends were cut back, 2 bases at V and 0 bases at J, with 11 bases in the middle. Sequencing used immunoSEQ multiplex PCR; TCRdb keeps in-frame clones, though not all of them. The table shows about 150,000 clones, with about 90% occurring only once. The origin of this receptor is an adult in good health. The chain couples TRBV5-1 to TRBJ1-1; possibly TRBD1 for D (6 bases). This material consisted of peripheral blood, taken on day 0 of AZD1222 vaccination. The CDR3 coding sequence is TGCGCCAGCAGCTTCGGACAGACCATGAACACTGAAGCTTTCTTT. Translated: CASSFGQTMNTEAFF.